Listed below are T cell receptor beta chains from one sample, sequenced in a study of shared clonotypes between healthy human individuals. Clones were read by immunoSEQ multiplex PCR, and TCRdb kept only the in-frame ones, dropping some. The data contain about 2.4 million clones, more than 85% of them singletons. What was sequenced was naive CD4+ T cells from PBMCs. These receptors all stem from a young man in good health. Some clones in this sample may be carry-over from other donors' samples. CDR3s include the opening cysteine and the closing phenylalanine or tryptophan. The D gene is left open where the match is weak. The listing skips clone size in some rows; elsewhere it reads once, few, many or a size class.

>TRBJ2-6|-|-|TRBV28|15
CASSLWGSGANVLTF
TGTGCCAGCAGTTTATGGGGATCTGGGGCCAACGTCCTGACTTTC
>TRBJ2-7|-|TRBD2|TRBV9|15
CASSTAGEGAYEQYF
TGTGCCAGCAGCACAGCGGGAGAGGGGGCCTACGAGCAGTACTTC
>TRBJ2-4|-|-|TRBV5-1|15
CASSPSPVAKNIQYF
TGCGCCAGCAGCCCCTCCCCGGTAGCCAAAAACATTCAGTACTTC
>TRBJ1-3|once|-|TRBV30|14
CAWNVAFRGNTIYF
TGTGCCTGGAACGTCGCGTTTCGTGGAAACACCATATATTTT
>TRBJ1-6|-|-|TRBV30|14
CAWSGGPINSPLHF
TGTGCCTGGAGTGGTGGACCGATCAATTCACCCCTCCACTTT
>TRBJ1-2|-|-|TRBV27|15
CASRELSLQGGGYTF
TGTGCCAGCAGGGAATTGAGTTTGCAGGGAGGAGGCTACACCTTC
>TRBJ2-3|once|TRBD2|TRBV5-1|13
CASSLAGADTQYF
TGCGCCAGCAGCTTAGCGGGGGCAGATACGCAGTATTTT
>TRBJ2-4|-|TRBD2|TRBV18|15
CASSLTSGSRNIQYF
TGTGCCAGCTCACTGACTAGCGGGAGTAGGAACATTCAGTACTTC
>TRBJ2-1|-|-|TRBV5-1|16
CASSEGLNFPYNEQFF
TGCGCCAGCAGCGAGGGGCTCAACTTCCCATACAATGAGCAGTTCTTC
>TRBJ2-5|-|-|TRBV27|15
CASSLSGQVSKTQYF
TGTGCCAGCAGTTTATCGGGGCAGGTGTCGAAGACCCAGTACTTC
>TRBJ2-7|-|TRBD2|TRBV18|15
CASSPSLAGDQKQYF
TGTGCCAGCTCACCAAGTCTAGCGGGAGATCAGAAGCAGTACTTC
>TRBJ2-7|-|TRBD1|TRBV19|15
CASSAPGTANYEQYF
TGTGCCAGTAGTGCCCCCGGGACAGCGAACTACGAGCAGTACTTC
>TRBJ2-1|once|-|TRBV4-2|14
CASSQGDSYNEQFF
TGTGCCAGCAGCCAAGGTGACAGCTACAATGAGCAGTTCTTC
>TRBJ2-7|-|-|TRBV9|14
CASSVRDATYEQYF
TGTGCCAGCAGCGTCCGGGACGCCACCTACGAGCAGTACTTC
>TRBJ2-3|-|TRBD2|TRBV7-6|17
CASSLGASGGLVDTQYF
TGTGCCAGCAGCTTAGGGGCTAGCGGGGGTTTGGTAGATACGCAGTATTTT
>TRBJ1-5|-|-|TRBV19|12
CASTQTGQPQHF
TGTGCCAGTACCCAGACAGGTCAGCCCCAGCATTTT
>TRBJ1-2|-|TRBD1|TRBV28|18
CASSTPGTGGRSNYGYTF
TGTGCCAGCAGTACCCCTGGGACAGGGGGCCGGTCTAACTATGGCTACACCTTC
>TRBJ2-4|once|-|TRBV4-3|19
CASSQDGVPPRPGKNIQYF
TGCGCCAGCAGCCAAGATGGCGTCCCTCCTAGGCCAGGCAAAAACATTCAGTACTTC
>TRBJ1-1|-|-|TRBV11-3|13
CASSWAESTEAFF
TGTGCCAGCAGCTGGGCCGAGAGCACTGAAGCTTTCTTT
>TRBJ1-2|-|-|TRBV5-1|12
CASSLVGDGYTF
TGCGCCAGCAGCTTGGTTGGGGATGGCTACACCTTC
>TRBJ1-1|-|-|TRBV19|14
CASSPTDMNTEAFF
TGTGCCAGTAGTCCGACGGATATGAACACTGAAGCTTTCTTT
>TRBJ2-1|-|TRBD2|TRBV7-2|14
CASSSRTSSNEQFF
TGTGCCAGCAGCTCCCGGACTAGTAGTAATGAGCAGTTCTTC
>TRBJ1-2|-|-|TRBV5-8|13
CASSLKANYGYTF
TGTGCCAGCAGCTTGAAAGCTAACTATGGCTACACCTTC
>TRBJ2-3|once|-|TRBV4-1|17
CASSQGGGQRPTDTQYF
TGCGCCAGCAGCCAAGGGGGGGGACAGCGCCCCACAGATACGCAGTATTTT
>TRBJ2-6|-|-|TRBV11-1|17
CASSLRTGISGANVLTF
TGTGCCAGCAGCCTAAGAACAGGGATCTCTGGGGCCAACGTCCTGACTTTC
>TRBJ2-3|-|-|TRBV10-3|16
CAISESISGDRNTQYF
TGTGCCATCAGTGAGTCGATATCAGGGGATCGAAATACGCAGTATTTT
>TRBJ1-2|-|-|TRBV28|14
CASSLKGGTNGYTF
TGTGCCAGCAGTTTAAAGGGGGGAACGAATGGCTACACCTTC
>TRBJ2-3|-|TRBD2|TRBV9|16
CASSVLLAGGTDTQYF
TGTGCCAGCAGCGTACTCCTAGCGGGAGGCACAGATACGCAGTATTTT
>TRBJ2-2|-|TRBD1|TRBV29-1|14
CSVEVARDSGELFF
TGCAGCGTTGAAGTCGCCCGGGACAGCGGGGAGCTGTTTTTT
>TRBJ2-2|-|-|TRBV5-4|16
CASSPRADSYTGELFF
TGTGCCAGCAGCCCAAGAGCGGACAGTTACACCGGGGAGCTGTTTTTT
>TRBJ2-7|once|-|TRBV7-9|16
CASSSRNPTLPGEQYF
TGTGCCAGCAGCTCTAGAAACCCGACCCTTCCTGGCGAGCAGTACTTC
>TRBJ2-7|once|-|TRBV6-1|14
CASPSSVNSYEQYF
TGTGCCAGCCCCTCTAGCGTAAACTCCTACGAGCAGTACTTC
>TRBJ1-4|-|-|TRBV18|14
CASSLGGGWEKLFF
TGTGCCAGCTCACTAGGCGGGGGCTGGGAAAAACTGTTTTTT
>TRBJ1-5|-|-|TRBV30|13
CAWSATRGQPQHF
TGTGCCTGGAGTGCAACCAGGGGACAGCCCCAGCATTTT
>TRBJ1-1|-|TRBD1|TRBV19|13
CASRGQLNTEAFF
TGTGCCAGTAGGGGACAGTTGAACACTGAAGCTTTCTTT
>TRBJ2-2|-|-|TRBV9|15
CASSVVQGTTGELFF
TGTGCCAGCAGCGTAGTCCAGGGTACCACCGGGGAGCTGTTTTTT
>TRBJ2-1|-|TRBD2|TRBV5-1|15
CASSLDLAGVGEQFF
TGCGCCAGCAGCTTGGATCTAGCGGGAGTAGGCGAGCAGTTCTTC
>TRBJ2-2|few|-|TRBV6-4|15
CASSDPGAHTGELFF
TGTGCCAGCAGTGACCCAGGGGCGCACACCGGGGAGCTGTTTTTT
>TRBJ1-2|-|-|TRBV6-5|14
CASSYGDGTGGYTF
TGTGCCAGCAGTTACGGGGACGGCACGGGAGGCTACACCTTC
>TRBJ1-5|once|-|TRBV6-1|15
CASSEVFYSNQPQHF
TGTGCCAGCAGTGAAGTATTCTATAGCAATCAGCCCCAGCATTTT
>TRBJ2-7|-|-|TRBV19|15
CASSSPARGTNEQYF
TGTGCCAGTAGTAGCCCCGCGCGGGGAACGAACGAGCAGTACTTC
>TRBJ2-7|-|-|TRBV30|11
CAWSDSYEQYF
TGTGCCTGGAGTGACTCCTACGAGCAGTACTTC
>TRBJ2-2|-|-|TRBV10-2|13
CASSELRTGELFF
TGCGCCAGCAGTGAGTTGAGGACCGGGGAGCTGTTTTTT
>TRBJ2-5|-|-|TRBV5-1|13
CASSSGPQETQYF
TGCGCCAGCAGCTCGGGACCCCAAGAGACCCAGTACTTC